The next 20 T cell receptor beta chains were all read from a single sample in a study of blood T cell repertoires in COVID-19. Sequencing used immunoSEQ multiplex PCR; TCRdb keeps in-frame clones, though not all of them. The sample includes 200,000 to 300,000 clones, roughly 80% of them seen just once. Sample: peripheral blood. These receptors were obtained from a woman in her sixties or seventies with active or convalescent COVID-19.

The chain employs TRBV30 and TRBJ2-3; 7 nucleotides line up with TRBD2. J gave up 0 bases and V 0 bases, and 6 bases lay outside the gene matches. CDR1 is GTSNPN and CDR2 is SVGIG in the germline V gene (reference sequence). The CDR3 is 16 amino acids. The CDR3 is CAWSVGAGPSTDTQYF. As DNA, the CDR3 is TGTGCCTGGAGTGTCGGAGCGGGACCTAGCACAGATACGCAGTATTTT. Filled out from reference TRBV30 and TRBJ2-3, the complete variable domain reads SQTIHQWPATLVQPVGSPLSLECTVEGTSNPNLYWYRQAAGRGLQLLFYSVGIGQISSEVPQNLSASRPQDRQFILSSKKLLLSDSGFYLCAWSVGAGPSTDTQYFGPGTRLTVL.

A remark on this clone: A read error may produce the germline difference seen at one junction end. In nucleotides, the CDR3 is TGTGCCAGCTACAGGGCACGGGGCCTCACACCCCTAGCGGGGGAGCCCCGGGACTTC. It specifies CASYRARGLTPLAGEPRDF. The gene calls are TRBV5-5 and TRBJ2-5, with TRBD2 matching 10 bases. The length of the CDR3 is 19 residues. Germline CDR1 reads SGHKS; CDR2 reads YYEKEE (reference sequence).

This clone was observed a handful of times. The chain uses TRBV9 and TRBJ1-6; D perhaps matches TRBD1 (5 bases). Trimming stripped 4 bases from V and 1 base from J, with 9 bases between. The CDR3 length is 15 residues. Germline loops: CDR1 SGDLS, CDR2 YYNGEE. In nucleotides, the CDR3 is TGTGCCAGCAGCCCAGGGATGTCCTATAATTCACCCCTCCACTTT. Translating gives CASSPGMSYNSPLHF.

The chain uses TRBV2 and TRBJ1-3, with a tentative D call TRBD1 (6 bases). Germline CDR1 and CDR2: SNHLY and FYNNEI. The CDR3 contains 16 residues. Trimming removed 6 bases at V and 3 bases at J, with 18 bases between. The CDR3 bases are TGTGCCAGCAGCGGTCCCGGCAGGGGAAATGGAAACACCATATATTTT. This translates into CASSGPGRGNGNTIYF. Combining the CDR3 with reference TRBV2 and TRBJ1-3 gives the whole variable domain EPEVTQTPSHQVTQMGQEVILRCVPISNHLYFYWYRQILGQKVEFLVSFYNNEISEKSEIFDDQFSVERPDGSNFTLKIRSTKLEDSAMYFCASSGPGRGNGNTIYFGEGSWLTVV.

The chain joins TRBV18 to TRBJ1-3; TRBD1 is a possible D gene (5 bases). The V end lost 5 bases, the J end lost 2 bases, and 16 bases lay between the germline ends. Looked up from germline, CDR1 is KGHSH and CDR2 is LQKENI. This CDR3 contains 16 residues. Here the CDR3 reads CASSSPTGGAGNTIYF. CDR3 nucleotides: TGTGCCAGCTCAAGCCCCACGGGGGGAGCTGGAAACACCATATATTTT.

The rearrangement uses TRBV5-1 and TRBJ2-1; 9 bases fit TRBD2. The J segment lost 4 bases and the V segment lost 1 base, leaving 3 bases of the junction unmatched. Germline V CDR1 and CDR2: SGHRS, YFSETQ. The CDR3 consists of 15 residues. The DNA for the CDR3 is TGCGCCAGCAGCTTGACAGCGGGGGGATACAATGAGCAGTTCTTC. Amino acid sequence: CASSLTAGGYNEQFF.

This chain joins TRBV7-9 and TRBJ2-1; 7 bases are a match to TRBD1. CDR3 length: 15 amino acids. Per the germline V gene, CDR1 is SEHNR and CDR2 is FQNEAQ (reference sequence). V gave up 5 bases and J gave up 3 bases; unmatched junction bases: 7. For the CDR3, the DNA is TGTGCCAGCAGCCTGACAGGGCAATACTACAATGAGCAGTTCTTC. Amino acid sequence: CASSLTGQYYNEQFF.

This clone was seen only a few times. This chain connects TRBV30 to TRBJ2-5, with TRBD2 identical over 9 bases. CDR1 GTSNPN and CDR2 SVGIG come from the germline V gene (reference sequence). The CDR3 sequence is 15 residues long. With 1 base clipped from V and 4 bases from J, the junction kept 7 bases outside the gene matches. CDR3 sequence reads: CAWSELAGSGETQYF. CDR3 nucleotides: TGTGCCTGGAGTGAGCTAGCGGGATCGGGAGAGACCCAGTACTTC.

The chain is built from TRBV5-6 and TRBJ1-1; weak D call: TRBD1 (6 bases). Germline CDR1 is SGHDT and CDR2 is YYEEEE. Deletions cut 0 bases from V and 1 base from J, with 10 bases between. The CDR3 length is 15 residues. The CDR3 is CASSLEGTRNTEAFF. CDR3 DNA sequence: TGTGCCAGCAGCTTGGAGGGGACAAGGAACACTGAAGCTTTCTTT.

This clone was picked up one time. The chain has TRBV2 and TRBJ2-7, with a tentative D call TRBD2 (5 bases). The CDR3 has 16 amino acids. Germline V gene data show CDR1 as SNHLY and CDR2 as FYNNEI. V was pared by 3 bases and J by 2 bases, with 17 bases between. The CDR3 here is CASSDDGEAAAYEQYV. The CDR3 coding sequence is TGTGCCAGCAGTGATGATGGGGAAGCGGCCGCCTACGAGCAGTACGTC.

This clone has just a few counts. V usage is TRBV6-6 and J usage is TRBJ2-7, with D possibly TRBD1 on 6 matching bases. Germline-derived CDR1 and CDR2 are MNHNY and SVGAGI (reference sequence). V was pared by 4 bases and J by 5 bases, with 12 bases between. There are 13 residues in the CDR3. For the CDR3, the DNA is TGTGCCAGCAGTTTACCAGGGGACCACGAGCAGTACTTC. Amino acid sequence: CASSLPGDHEQYF.

CDR3 region: CASSLEGYSTQYF. CDR3 nucleotide sequence: TGTGCCAGCAGCTTAGAGGGCTACTCGACCCAGTACTTC. The rearrangement joins TRBV11-3 to TRBJ2-5, with no clear D. Germline V gene lookup returns CDR1 SGHNT and CDR2 YENEEA. The length of the CDR3 is 13 residues. Trimming cost V 0 bases and J 7 bases, with 9 bases left between them.

The chain couples TRBV5-1 to TRBJ2-2, with D maybe TRBD1 (6 bases). Trimming pared 4 bases from V and 5 bases from J, leaving 18 bases between. This CDR3 region has 16 residues. Germline CDR1 and CDR2: SGHRS and YFSETQ. The CDR3 here is CASSPLAQTGTGELFF. CDR3 DNA: TGCGCCAGCAGCCCTTTAGCTCAAACAGGGACCGGGGAGCTGTTTTTT.

The gene calls are TRBV28 and TRBJ1-5, with D maybe TRBD1 (5 bases). V was trimmed by 3 bases and J by 2 bases, leaving 14 bases between them. This CDR3 has 16 amino acids. Germline V gives CDR1 MDHEN, CDR2 SYDVKM. As DNA, the CDR3 is TGTGCCAGCAGTTTCCCAGATGGCAGGGGCAATCAGCCCCAGCATTTT. Protein sequence: CASSFPDGRGNQPQHF.

This clone was found once. This rearrangement joins TRBV15 to TRBJ2-3, with 7 bases lining up with TRBD2. With 0 bases clipped from V and 5 bases from J, the junction kept 2 bases outside the gene matches. The V gene's germline CDR1 is LNHNV and CDR2 YYDKDF (reference sequence). This CDR3 contains 14 residues. Here the CDR3 reads CATSREGTKDTQYF. CDR3 nucleotide sequence: TGTGCCACCAGCAGAGAGGGGACTAAAGATACGCAGTATTTT.

The V call is TRBV6-5, the J call TRBJ1-2; 9 nucleotides line up with TRBD1. Germline CDR1 and CDR2: MNHEY and SVGAGI. After removal of 6 bases from V and 6 bases from J, the junction contained 5 bases not matched to a gene. This CDR3 contains 13 residues. Here the CDR3 DNA reads TGTGCCAGCAGCCGCGGACAGGGGAATGGCTACACCTTC. Protein product: CASSRGQGNGYTF.

The chain has TRBV30 and TRBJ2-1; D remains unclear. V lost 2 bases and J lost 9, with 11 bases in between. The CDR3 has 12 residues. Germline-derived CDR1 and CDR2 are GTSNPN and SVGIG (reference sequence). CDR3 amino acids: CAWSMAPLEQFF. The CDR3 DNA sequence: TGTGCCTGGAGTATGGCACCGCTTGAGCAGTTCTTC.

J is TRBJ2-7 and V is TRBV6-6; TRBD1 matches at 8 bases. Germline trimming cut 3 bases from V and 0 bases from J; bases unmatched to any gene: 4. CDR1 is MNHNY, CDR2 SVGAGI, per germline (reference sequence). There are 15 residues in the CDR3. This CDR3 reads CASSYRTGSSYEQYV. The CDR3 nucleotides are TGTGCCAGCAGTTATAGGACAGGGAGCTCCTACGAGCAGTACGTC.

The chain is built from TRBV5-1 and TRBJ2-3; D is possibly TRBD1 (6 bases). V was pared by 0 bases and J by 3 bases, with 11 bases between. This CDR3 comprises 15 residues. Germline CDR1 is SGHRS and CDR2 is YFSETQ. The CDR3 protein is CASSLDVGATDTQYF. CDR3 nucleotide sequence: TGCGCCAGCAGCTTGGATGTGGGGGCGACAGATACGCAGTATTTT.

On this clone itself: This CDR3 is also generated by other DNA sequences in the sample. The rearrangement joins TRBV3-1 (or the pseudogene TRBV3-2) to TRBJ1-4; TRBD1 is a possible D gene (5 bases). V lost 0 bases and J 5 bases, leaving 7 bases between the germline ends. The CDR3 consists of 14 residues. In germline, CDR1 is LGHDT, CDR2 YNNKEL (reference sequence). The CDR3, as DNA: TGTGCCAGCAGCCAAGATCGGGGGAATGAAAAACTGTTTTTT. It translates to CASSQDRGNEKLFF.